This T cell receptor beta chain was sequenced in a study of OX40 agonist ivuxolimab in advanced cancers. Study details: Partial responses were observed in three patients, of whom one had hepatocellular carcinoma and two had cutaneous melanoma.

Study outcomes and limitations: CD4+ and CD8+ blood T cells expanded clonally by week 6 at 0.1 to 3.0 mg/kg.

Systemic immunosuppression or a history of autoimmune disease excluded patients. The assay was immunoSEQ multiplex PCR, and TCRdb's table has in-frame clones only and misses some. This table has tens of thousands of clones, roughly 90% appearing once. Details on this clone: Its specificity is unknown.

The sequence came from an adult with an advanced solid tumor such as melanoma, head and neck, liver or kidney cancer. The material sequenced was CD4+ or CD8+ T cells sorted from blood, taken in a trial of the OX40 agonist ivuxolimab.

This chain's CDR3 is CASSLRRETQYF. In DNA, the CDR3 is TGTGCCAGCAGCTTACGACGGGAGACCCAGTACTTC. The V gene is TRBV7-2, the J gene TRBJ2-5; no clear D gene. Germline CDR1 SGHTA, CDR2 FQGNSA. CDR3 length equals 12 residues. The V and J ends lost 2 bases and 5 bases respectively, with 6 bases between them.